Here is one T cell receptor beta chain with its context. Its antigen remains unidentified. Per-base quality was not reported, and no clone a single base away is much larger than it. Enrolling through a virtual design, the prospective study's participants ranged in age from about 18 to 89 years and lived across about two dozen United States geographic areas. In the prospective study, cohorts were assigned on the basis of participant-reported clinical history obtained from a screening survey and a study questionnaire. Mobile phlebotomists in the prospective study collected whole blood, serum and a nasopharyngeal or oropharyngeal swab from every participant. Participants in the prospective study had the option to provide additional blood draws and questionnaires over an approximately 2-month period. Prospective study blood samples were shipped either frozen or at room temperature before DNA extraction.

This specimen belongs to a study of blood T cell repertoires in COVID-19 (dated by TCRdb to 2020 to 2021). Notes on the research overall: Collaborator samples came from the United States, Italy and Spain and covered acute and convalescent phases of COVID-19. A de-identified subject ID, COVID-19 status, age in years and sex were almost always included in the sample metadata. The repertoires were made available in a free public database intended to serve as a resource for research on the immune response to SARS-CoV-2. The material from the prospective study consisted of cDNA or gDNA derived from T cells, B-cell-depleted T cells, or PBMCs. Where HLA class I and class II types were available, the types were taken from metadata supplied by the sample provider, not from assay-based typing. Subjects who had been exposed to COVID-19, were actively infected with it, or had recovered from it provided the deeply sampled blood TCRbeta repertoires that made up the dataset. The samples were drawn from two sources: the first 160 participants of the ongoing ImmuneRACE study, and over 1,000 subjects contributed by 6 global collaborators. What the study reported, not specific to this receptor: How much clinical and demographic metadata was included differed by source and by participant, and the metadata was provided uncurated.

TCRbeta CDR3 regions were amplified from genomic DNA by means of the immunoSEQ Assay, a bias-controlled multiplex PCR. The paper's processing steps were these. Within the assay, amplification of reference gene primers was used to estimate how many nucleated cells each sample contained. To quantify the absolute abundance of each unique TCRbeta CDR3 rearrangement, sequence reads were collapsed and filtered. For each sample, productive Simpson clonality was calculated as the square root of Simpson's diversity index across productive rearrangements. Imported from immuneACCESS, the table was reduced by TCRdb to in-frame sequences with V and J called. These copies leave out some clones; in studies compared against another copy, an unresolved V gene accounts for under half, and the cause of the remainder is not known. The D gene and trimming were derived from the DNA, and the V and J assignments and clone size from that table. The sample records 200,000 to 250,000 clones, 87% of which are singletons. Around 10% of the sample is held by the ten biggest clonotypes.

Sequencing was performed on PBMCs or T cells enriched from blood (not recorded which). The clonotype was recovered from a man younger than 35 with acute COVID-19.

In nucleotides, the sequence is TGTGCCAGCAGCCCGCAGGGCAGAGAAGAGACCCAGTACTTC. It translates to CASSPQGREETQYF. Recombination connected TRBV3-1 (or the pseudogene TRBV3-2) to TRBJ2-5; possibly the D gene is TRBD1, per 5 matching bases. Between the V and J ends, shortened by 4 bases and 3 bases respectively, the junction contains 12 bases. According to the germline V gene (reference sequence), CDR1 reads LGHDT and CDR2 reads YNNKEL. From cysteine to phenylalanine, the CDR3 is 14 amino acids long. Just the 42-base CDR3 DNA is kept, in frame starting at base 1.